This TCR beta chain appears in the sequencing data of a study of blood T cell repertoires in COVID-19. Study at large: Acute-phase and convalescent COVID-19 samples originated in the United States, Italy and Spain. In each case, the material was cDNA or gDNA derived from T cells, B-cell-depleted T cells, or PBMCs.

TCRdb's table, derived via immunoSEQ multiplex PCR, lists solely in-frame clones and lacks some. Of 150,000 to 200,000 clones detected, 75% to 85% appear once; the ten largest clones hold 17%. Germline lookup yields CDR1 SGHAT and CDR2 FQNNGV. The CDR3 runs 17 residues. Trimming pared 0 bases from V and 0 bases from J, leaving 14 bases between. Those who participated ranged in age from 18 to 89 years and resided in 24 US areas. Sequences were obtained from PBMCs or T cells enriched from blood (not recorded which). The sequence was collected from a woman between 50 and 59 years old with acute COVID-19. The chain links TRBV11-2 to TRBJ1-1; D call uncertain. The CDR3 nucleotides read TGTGCCAGCAGCTTAGATACCGGAGGGCTAATGAACACTGAAGCTTTCTTT. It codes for CASSLDTGGLMNTEAFF. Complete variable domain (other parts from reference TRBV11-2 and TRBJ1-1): EAGVAQSPRYKIIEKRQSVAFWCNPISGHATLYWYQQILGQGPKLLIQFQNNGVVDDSQLPKDRFSAERLKGVDSTLKIQPAKLEDSAVYLCASSLDTGGLMNTEAFFGQGTRLTVV.